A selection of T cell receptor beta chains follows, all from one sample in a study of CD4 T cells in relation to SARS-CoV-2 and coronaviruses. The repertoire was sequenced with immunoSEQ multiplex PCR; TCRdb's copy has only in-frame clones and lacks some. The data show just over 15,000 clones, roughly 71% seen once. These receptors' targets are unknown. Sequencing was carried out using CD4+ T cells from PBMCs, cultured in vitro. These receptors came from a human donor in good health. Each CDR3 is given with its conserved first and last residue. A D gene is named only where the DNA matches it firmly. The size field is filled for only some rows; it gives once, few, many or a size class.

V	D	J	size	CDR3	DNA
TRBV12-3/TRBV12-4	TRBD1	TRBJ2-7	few	CASSHRQGIEQYF	TGTGCCAGCAGCCACAGACAGGGCATTGAGCAGTACTTC
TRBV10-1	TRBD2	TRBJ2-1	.	CASGAGTNYNEQFF	TGCGCCAGCGGAGCCGGGACTAACTACAATGAGCAGTTCTTC
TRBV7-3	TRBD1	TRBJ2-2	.	CASSLRTGLDTGELFF	TGTGCCAGCAGCCTCCGGACAGGGCTAGACACCGGGGAGCTGTTTTTT
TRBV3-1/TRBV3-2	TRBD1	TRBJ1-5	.	CASSQAGQGNQPQHF	TGTGCCAGCAGCCAGGCGGGACAGGGGAATCAGCCCCAGCATTTT
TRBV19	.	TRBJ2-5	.	CASSTTGQQETQYF	TGTGCCAGTAGCACTACAGGACAGCAAGAGACCCAGTACTTC
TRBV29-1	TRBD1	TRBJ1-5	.	CSVGTGRDQPQHF	TGCAGCGTAGGGACAGGGCGCGATCAGCCCCAGCATTTT
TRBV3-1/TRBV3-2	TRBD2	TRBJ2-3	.	CASSLILAGGPDTQYF	TGTGCCAGCAGCCTCATACTAGCGGGAGGCCCAGATACGCAGTATTTT
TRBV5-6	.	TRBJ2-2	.	CASSLDRNTGELFF	TGTGCCAGCAGCTTGGATAGAAACACCGGGGAGCTGTTTTTT
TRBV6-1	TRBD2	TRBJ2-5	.	CASSDDLAGRETQYF	TGTGCCAGCAGTGACGACTTAGCGGGAAGAGAGACCCAGTACTTC
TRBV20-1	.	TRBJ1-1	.	CSANRAAFF	TGCAGTGCTAACAGGGCAGCTTTCTTT
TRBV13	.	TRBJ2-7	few	CASSLRDAAYEQYF	TGTGCCAGCAGCCTCCGGGACGCAGCCTACGAGCAGTACTTC
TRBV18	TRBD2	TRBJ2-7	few	CASSKGLARVSYEQYF	TGTGCCAGCTCAAAGGGACTAGCGCGCGTCTCCTACGAGCAGTACTTC
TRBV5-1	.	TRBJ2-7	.	CASSSYDRAELPEQYF	TGCGCCAGCAGCTCCTACGACCGGGCCGAACTCCCCGAGCAGTACTTC
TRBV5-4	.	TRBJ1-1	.	CASRSDRLIEAFF	TGTGCCAGCAGATCGGACAGACTTATTGAAGCTTTCTTT
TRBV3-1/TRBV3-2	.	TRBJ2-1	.	CASSHYTPEQFF	TGTGCCAGCAGCCACTACACGCCTGAGCAGTTCTTC
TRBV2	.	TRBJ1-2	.	CASTATWGRDNYGYTF	TGTGCCAGCACCGCGACTTGGGGACGGGACAACTATGGCTACACCTTC
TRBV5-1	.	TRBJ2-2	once	CASSQNNVGPGGELFF	TGCGCCAGCAGCCAAAACAATGTGGGGCCGGGCGGGGAGCTGTTTTTT
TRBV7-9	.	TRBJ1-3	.	CASSPGNTIYF	TGTGCCAGCAGTCCTGGAAACACCATATATTTT
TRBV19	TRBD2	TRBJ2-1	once	CASRTSVGSSYNEQFF	TGTGCCAGTAGGACTAGCGTGGGGTCGTCCTACAATGAGCAGTTCTTC
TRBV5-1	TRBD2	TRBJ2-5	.	CASSHSGSAYQETQYF	TGCGCCAGCAGTCATAGCGGGAGCGCGTACCAAGAGACCCAGTACTTC
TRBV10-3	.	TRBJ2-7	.	CAISDRDSSSYEQYF	TGTGCCATCAGTGATAGGGATTCCAGCTCCTACGAGCAGTACTTC
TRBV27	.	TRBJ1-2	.	CASSSSSAYGYTF	TGTGCCAGCAGTTCCAGTTCTGCCTATGGCTACACCTTC
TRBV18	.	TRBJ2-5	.	CASSPEEGLQETQYF	TGTGCCAGCTCCCCGGAGGAAGGGCTCCAAGAGACCCAGTACTTC
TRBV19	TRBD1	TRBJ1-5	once	CASSRDRGSSSNQPQHF	TGTGCCAGTAGCCGGGACAGGGGCTCGTCGAGCAATCAGCCCCAGCATTTT
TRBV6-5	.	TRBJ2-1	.	CASSLAWENEQFF	TGTGCCAGCAGCCTCGCCTGGGAAAATGAGCAGTTCTTC
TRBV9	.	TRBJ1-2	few	CASSATSPPAGYGYTF	TGTGCCAGCAGCGCAACATCTCCCCCCGCCGGCTATGGCTACACCTTC
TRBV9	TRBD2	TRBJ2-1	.	CASSVNPGGGNEQFF	TGTGCCAGCAGCGTAAATCCGGGGGGGGGCAATGAGCAGTTCTTC
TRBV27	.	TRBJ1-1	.	CASSPPNGRNTEAFF	TGTGCCAGCAGCCCCCCGAATGGCAGAAACACTGAAGCTTTCTTT
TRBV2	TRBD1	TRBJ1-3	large	CASSAPQGLSGNTIYF	TGTGCCAGCAGCGCCCCACAGGGGCTTTCTGGAAACACCATATATTTT
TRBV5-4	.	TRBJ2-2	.	CAAAGPTNTGELFF	TGTGCCGCGGCAGGGCCGACGAACACCGGGGAGCTGTTTTTT
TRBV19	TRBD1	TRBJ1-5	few	CASSRKGVGTVGNQPQHF	TGTGCCAGTAGCCGTAAGGGGGTAGGGACAGTGGGCAATCAGCCCCAGCATTTT
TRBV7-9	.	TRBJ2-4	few	CASSLDSGSNIQYF	TGTGCCAGCAGCTTAGATTCGGGCAGTAACATTCAGTACTTC
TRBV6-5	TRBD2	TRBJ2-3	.	CASSNSGRGSNTQYF	TGTGCCAGCAGTAATAGCGGGAGGGGGTCGAATACGCAGTATTTT
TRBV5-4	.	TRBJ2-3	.	CASSLDRTDTQYF	TGTGCCAGCAGCTTGGACCGCACAGATACGCAGTATTTT